What follows describes a single T cell receptor beta chain. Participants were aged 18 to 89 years from around 24 US areas. This record belongs to a study of blood T cell repertoires in COVID-19. In the study overall: The United States, Italy and Spain provided the acute and convalescent COVID-19 samples. The cDNA or gDNA used as material had been derived from T cells, B-cell-depleted T cells, or PBMCs.

CDR1 and CDR2 from the germline V gene are KGHDR and SFDVKD. The V segment lost 1 base and the J segment 5 bases; nucleotides outside the gene matches: 3. This CDR3 has 15 residues. Per the original data handling: For nucleated cells, counts were estimated from reference gene primer amplification. The method was immunoSEQ multiplex PCR; TCRdb's version includes in-frame clones alone and lacks a portion of them. V and J calls plus clone size are reproduced from that table; the DNA served to infer D and trimming. The sample lists a few hundred thousand clones; about 88% were seen once. The rearrangement uses TRBV24-1 and TRBJ2-2; 7 bases map to TRBD1. Input material: PBMCs or T cells enriched from blood (not recorded which). The sequence came from a woman aged 60 to 75 in a cohort exposed to, infected with or recovered from COVID-19 (not recorded which). The CDR3 coding sequence is TGTGCCACCAGTGATTTAGAACAGGGGACCGGGGAGCTGTTTTTT. Translated, it gives CATSDLEQGTGELFF.